A selection of T cell receptor beta chains follows, all from one sample in a study of cytomegalovirus exposure and HLA in healthy donors. The method was immunoSEQ multiplex PCR; TCRdb's version includes in-frame clones alone and lacks a portion of them. This sample has around 100,000 clones, with around 80% found just once. Specimen: PBMCs. These receptors were collected from a male donor in good health and CMV-seropositive. Each CDR3 is given with its conserved first and last residue. D genes are given only for firm matches. Clone size is not always given. Where it is, it says once, few, many or a class for expanded clones.

V,size,D,J,CDR3,DNA
TRBV28,few,-,TRBJ1-1,CASGGDKRSEAFF,TGTGCCAGCGGAGGTGACAAGAGGTCTGAAGCTTTCTTT
TRBV5-5,-,-,TRBJ1-1,CASSLLQGKDTEAFF,TGTGCCAGCAGCTTATTACAGGGAAAGGACACTGAAGCTTTCTTT
TRBV4-1,-,TRBD2,TRBJ2-7,CASSLLLAGGGYEQYF,TGCGCCAGCAGCCTTCTCTTAGCGGGGGGCGGGTACGAGCAGTACTTC
TRBV4-2,-,TRBD2,TRBJ2-7,CASSPSGGGYEQYF,TGTGCCAGCAGCCCATCGGGAGGGGGCTACGAGCAGTACTTC
TRBV12-5,few,TRBD2,TRBJ2-5,CASGRIAGGETQYF,TGTGCTAGTGGTCGCATAGCGGGGGGAGAGACCCAGTACTTC
TRBV6-6,-,-,TRBJ1-6,CASSARQNSPLHF,TGTGCCAGCAGTGCTAGACAGAATTCACCCCTCCACTTT
TRBV5-1,-,TRBD1,TRBJ1-2,CASSYGQGNYGYTF,TGCGCCAGCAGCTATGGACAGGGGAACTATGGCTACACCTTC
TRBV10-1,-,-,TRBJ2-7,CASSVGRGYEQYF,TGCGCCAGCAGTGTTGGGAGAGGGTACGAGCAGTACTTC
TRBV7-2,-,-,TRBJ1-3,CASSLGSGGNTIYF,TGTGCCAGCAGCCTGGGGAGTGGCGGAAACACCATATATTTT
TRBV30,-,TRBD2,TRBJ2-2,CAWGGPRRLAGVAGELFF,TGTGCCTGGGGGGGCCCGAGGAGACTAGCGGGAGTGGCCGGGGAGCTGTTTTTT
TRBV7-9,-,TRBD2,TRBJ2-5,CASSLWASGYQETQYF,TGTGCCAGCAGCTTATGGGCTAGCGGTTACCAAGAGACCCAGTACTTC
TRBV18,-,-,TRBJ2-7,CASSLPGAYEQYF,TGTGCCAGCTCACTTCCAGGGGCTTACGAGCAGTACTTC
TRBV15,-,-,TRBJ1-1,CATSRERGITEAFF,TGTGCCACCAGCAGAGAGCGGGGTATCACTGAAGCTTTCTTT
TRBV5-6,-,-,TRBJ2-3,CASSLFSGSTDTQYF,TGTGCCAGCAGCTTGTTTAGCGGAAGCACAGATACGCAGTATTTT
TRBV2,-,-,TRBJ2-1,CASSVGGPGYNEQFF,TGTGCCAGCAGTGTTGGAGGGCCTGGGTACAATGAGCAGTTCTTC
TRBV28,few,-,TRBJ2-1,CASSFGVEQFF,TGTGCCAGCAGTTTCGGAGTCGAGCAGTTCTTC
TRBV14,once,-,TRBJ2-5,CASSHRGRETQYF,TGTGCCAGCAGCCATAGGGGGAGAGAGACCCAGTACTTC
TRBV7-9,-,TRBD1,TRBJ2-7,CASSSARDRGYEQYF,TGTGCCAGCAGCTCCGCCCGGGACAGGGGTTACGAGCAGTACTTC
TRBV5-4,-,-,TRBJ2-3,CASSLELAGTQYF,TGTGCCAGCAGCTTGGAGCTAGCAGGTACGCAGTATTTT
TRBV29-1,once,-,TRBJ1-1,CSVEGRLSPEAFF,TGCAGCGTTGAGGGCAGGCTCTCCCCTGAAGCTTTCTTT
TRBV6-6,-,TRBD2,TRBJ2-7,CASSYSRTSGTYEQYF,TGTGCCAGCAGTTACTCCCGGACTAGCGGGACCTACGAGCAGTACTTC
TRBV30,once,TRBD1,TRBJ2-5,CAWRPQGARETQYF,TGTGCCTGGCGACCACAGGGGGCCAGGGAGACCCAGTACTTC
TRBV29-1,-,-,TRBJ1-4,CSVEAGWQGGNEKLFF,TGCAGCGTTGAAGCTGGGTGGCAGGGCGGTAATGAAAAACTGTTTTTT
TRBV27,-,TRBD1,TRBJ1-3,CASSFSGQGAGNTIYF,TGTGCCAGCAGTTTCTCGGGACAGGGTGCCGGAAACACCATATATTTT
TRBV6-1,-,-,TRBJ2-3,CASSERGKGTDTQYF,TGTGCCAGCAGTGAACGGGGTAAAGGCACAGATACGCAGTATTTT
TRBV6-1,-,-,TRBJ2-2,CASSRLVSNTGELFF,TGTGCCAGCAGCCGACTAGTCAGCAACACCGGGGAGCTGTTTTTT
TRBV9,few,-,TRBJ2-2,CASSAVGQIAGELFF,TGTGCCAGCAGCGCGGTGGGACAAATCGCCGGGGAGCTGTTTTTT
TRBV7-8,few,TRBD1,TRBJ2-5,CASSRQGALETQYF,TGTGCCAGCAGCCGACAGGGGGCGCTGGAGACCCAGTACTTC
TRBV19,-,-,TRBJ2-1,CASSTGDRSYNEQFF,TGTGCCAGTAGTACAGGGGACCGCTCCTACAATGAGCAGTTCTTC
TRBV11-2,once,-,TRBJ1-1,CASSLRGMSTEAFF,TGTGCCAGCAGCCTACGAGGGATGTCCACTGAAGCTTTCTTT
TRBV9,few,-,TRBJ1-6,CASSETTTDSPLHF,TGTGCCAGCAGCGAGACCACGACTGATTCACCCCTCCACTTT
TRBV12-5,-,-,TRBJ2-1,CASGLVGAHEQFF,TGTGCTAGTGGTTTGGTGGGAGCTCATGAGCAGTTCTTC
TRBV2,-,TRBD2,TRBJ2-5,CASSGLAVQETQYF,TGTGCCAGCAGCGGACTAGCGGTTCAAGAGACCCAGTACTTC
TRBV19,-,-,TRBJ1-5,CASTETGLNNQPQHF,TGTGCCAGTACCGAGACAGGTTTAAACAATCAGCCCCAGCATTTT
TRBV7-2,-,-,TRBJ2-1,CASTRGIESEQFF,TGTGCCAGCACCAGGGGCATCGAGAGTGAGCAGTTCTTC
TRBV7-2,-,TRBD1,TRBJ2-7,CASSTGQGLGIQYF,TGTGCCAGCAGCACAGGACAGGGGTTGGGAATTCAGTACTTC
TRBV19,-,-,TRBJ2-7,CASSIEGRGKLNEQYF,TGTGCCAGTAGTATAGAGGGCAGGGGTAAACTCAACGAGCAGTACTTC
TRBV28,-,-,TRBJ2-7,CASSHDRPSSYEQYF,TGTGCCAGCAGTCACGACAGGCCTAGCTCCTACGAGCAGTACTTC
TRBV19,-,-,TRBJ1-1,CASTQGNTEAFF,TGTGCCAGTACCCAGGGGAACACTGAAGCTTTCTTT
TRBV5-1,few,TRBD2,TRBJ2-1,CASSLAGTNDNEQFF,TGCGCCAGCAGCTTGGCTGGGACTAATGACAATGAGCAGTTCTTC
TRBV15,-,TRBD2,TRBJ2-3,CATSSSGGLDTQYF,TGTGCCACCAGCAGTAGCGGGGGCCTAGATACGCAGTATTTT
TRBV2,-,-,TRBJ1-2,CASSESGQLYGYTF,TGTGCCAGCAGTGAGTCAGGACAATTGTATGGCTACACCTTC
TRBV13,-,-,TRBJ1-5,CASSLGGLGQPQHF,TGTGCCAGCAGCTTAGGCGGGTTGGGTCAGCCCCAGCATTTT
TRBV6-1,once,-,TRBJ1-1,CASSEWGGENTEAFF,TGTGCCAGCAGTGAATGGGGGGGTGAGAACACTGAAGCTTTCTTT
TRBV6-5,-,-,TRBJ1-1,CASTNRAGTEAFF,TGTGCCAGCACAAACAGGGCCGGGACTGAAGCTTTCTTT
TRBV10-3,-,-,TRBJ2-3,CATAGASTDTQYF,TGTGCCACTGCGGGGGCCAGCACAGATACGCAGTATTTT
TRBV6-1,-,-,TRBJ2-7,CASRTGSYEQYF,TGTGCCAGCAGAACGGGCTCCTACGAGCAGTACTTC
TRBV4-1,few,-,TRBJ2-5,CASSQEMRRETQYF,TGCGCCAGCAGCCAAGAAATGAGGAGAGAGACCCAGTACTTC
TRBV27,-,TRBD1,TRBJ1-2,CATSPGFGRGSGYTF,TGTGCCACCTCCCCTGGGTTCGGCAGGGGGTCTGGCTACACCTTC
TRBV5-1,once,-,TRBJ2-2,CASSLVEGTGELFF,TGCGCCAGCAGCTTGGTGGAGGGCACCGGGGAGCTGTTTTTT
TRBV2,-,TRBD1,TRBJ2-7,CASMSDRASSTYEQYF,TGTGCCAGCATGTCGGACAGGGCCTCTTCAACCTACGAGCAGTACTTC
TRBV28,-,-,TRBJ1-1,CASNGNRASENTEAFF,TGTGCCAGCAATGGGAACAGGGCTTCCGAGAACACTGAAGCTTTCTTT
TRBV7-3,-,-,TRBJ1-4,CASSKAGTHVREKLFF,TGTGCCAGCAGTAAAGCCGGGACTCACGTGAGGGAAAAACTGTTTTTT
TRBV5-4,-,-,TRBJ1-2,CASSLVSRHVYGYTF,TGTGCCAGCAGCTTGGTATCTAGGCATGTGTATGGCTACACCTTC
TRBV19,-,TRBD1,TRBJ2-1,CASSIGGTGRNEQFF,TGTGCCAGTAGTATAGGGGGGACAGGGCGCAATGAGCAGTTCTTC